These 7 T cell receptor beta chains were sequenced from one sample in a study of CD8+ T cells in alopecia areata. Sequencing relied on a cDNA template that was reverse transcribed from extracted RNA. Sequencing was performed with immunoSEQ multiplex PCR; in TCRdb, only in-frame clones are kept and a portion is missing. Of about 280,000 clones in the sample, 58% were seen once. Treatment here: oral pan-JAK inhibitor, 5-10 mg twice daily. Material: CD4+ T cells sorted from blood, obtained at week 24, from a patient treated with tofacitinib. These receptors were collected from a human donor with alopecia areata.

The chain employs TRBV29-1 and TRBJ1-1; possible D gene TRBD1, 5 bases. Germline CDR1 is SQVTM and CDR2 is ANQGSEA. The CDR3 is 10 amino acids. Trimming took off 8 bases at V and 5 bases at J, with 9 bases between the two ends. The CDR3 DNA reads TGCAGCACGCGGGGGACTGAAGCTTTCTTT. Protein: CSTRGTEAFF. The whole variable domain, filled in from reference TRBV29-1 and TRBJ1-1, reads SAVISQKPSRDICQRGTSLTIQCQVDSQVTMMFWYRQQPGQSLTLIATANQGSEATYESGFVIDKFPISRPNLTFSTLTVSNMSPEDSSIYLCSTRGTEAFFGQGTRLTVV.

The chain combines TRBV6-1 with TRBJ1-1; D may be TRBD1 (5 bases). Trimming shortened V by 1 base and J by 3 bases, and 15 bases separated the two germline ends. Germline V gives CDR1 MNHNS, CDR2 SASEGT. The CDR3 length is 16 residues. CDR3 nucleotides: TGTGCCAGCAGTGAAGGTGTAGGGGCCGGAGACACTGAAGCTTTCTTT. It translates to CASSEGVGAGDTEAFF.

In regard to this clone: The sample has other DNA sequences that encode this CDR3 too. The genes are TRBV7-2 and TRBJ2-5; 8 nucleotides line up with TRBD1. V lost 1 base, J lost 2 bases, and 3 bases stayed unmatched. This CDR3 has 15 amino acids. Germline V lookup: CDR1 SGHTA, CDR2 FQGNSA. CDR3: CASSLVGQGQETQYF. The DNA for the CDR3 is TGTGCCAGCAGCTTAGTCGGACAGGGTCAAGAGACCCAGTACTTC. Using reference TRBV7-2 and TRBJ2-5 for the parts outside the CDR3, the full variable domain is GAGVSQSPSNKVTEKGKDVELRCDPISGHTALYWYRQSLGQGLEFLIYFQGNSAPDKSGLPSDRFSAERTGGSVSTLTIQRTQQEDSAVYLCASSLVGQGQETQYFGPGTRLLVL.

As DNA, the CDR3 is TGTGCCAGCAGCTTAACCGGGGGCGGAGAGACCCAGTACTTC. Translation: CASSLTGGGETQYF. The chain links TRBV7-3 to TRBJ2-5, with D perhaps being TRBD1 or TRBD2 (6 bases each). The CDR3 length is 14 residues. V was trimmed by 0 bases and J by 4 bases, leaving 9 bases between them. CDR1 and CDR2 from the germline V gene are SGHTA and FQGTGA.

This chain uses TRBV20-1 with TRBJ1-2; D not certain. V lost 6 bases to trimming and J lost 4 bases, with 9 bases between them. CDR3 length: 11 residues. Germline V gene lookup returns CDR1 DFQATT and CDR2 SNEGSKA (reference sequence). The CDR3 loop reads CSARLTYGYTF. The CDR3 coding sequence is TGCAGTGCCAGGCTCACCTATGGCTACACCTTC.

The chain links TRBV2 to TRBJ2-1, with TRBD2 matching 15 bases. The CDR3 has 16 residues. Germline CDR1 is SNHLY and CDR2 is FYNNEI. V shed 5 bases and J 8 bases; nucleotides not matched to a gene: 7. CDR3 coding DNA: TGTGCCAGCAGTCCGGGACTAGCGGGGGGTGGCGATGAGCAGTTCTTC. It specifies CASSPGLAGGGDEQFF.

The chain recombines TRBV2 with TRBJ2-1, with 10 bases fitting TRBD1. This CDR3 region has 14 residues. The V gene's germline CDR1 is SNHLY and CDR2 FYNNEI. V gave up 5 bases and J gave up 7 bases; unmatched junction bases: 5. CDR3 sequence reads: CASSTDRGLNEQFF. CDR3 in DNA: TGTGCCAGCAGTACAGACAGGGGGCTGAATGAGCAGTTCTTC.